This TCR beta chain came from a study of blood T cell repertoires in COVID-19. Turning to the study itself: Donors in the United States, Italy and Spain gave samples during acute or convalescent COVID-19. Sources were T cells, B-cell-depleted T cells, or PBMCs; the material itself was cDNA or gDNA.

Only in-frame clones appear in the TCRdb table, and some are missing; sequencing was by immunoSEQ multiplex PCR. The data show approximately 110,000 clones, 84% seen once. V lost 3 bases to trimming and J lost 3 bases; unmatched junction nucleotides: 3. The germline gives CDR1 SGHVS, CDR2 FNYEAQ. CDR3 length: 16 residues. Sequencing used peripheral blood. The TCR was taken from a woman older than 75 with active or convalescent COVID-19. The rearrangement links TRBV7-6 to TRBJ2-6; 9 nucleotides agree with TRBD2. CDR3 protein: CASSFSGSFGANVLTF. CDR3 sequence (DNA): TGTGCCAGCAGCTTTAGCGGGAGCTTTGGGGCCAACGTCCTGACTTTC.